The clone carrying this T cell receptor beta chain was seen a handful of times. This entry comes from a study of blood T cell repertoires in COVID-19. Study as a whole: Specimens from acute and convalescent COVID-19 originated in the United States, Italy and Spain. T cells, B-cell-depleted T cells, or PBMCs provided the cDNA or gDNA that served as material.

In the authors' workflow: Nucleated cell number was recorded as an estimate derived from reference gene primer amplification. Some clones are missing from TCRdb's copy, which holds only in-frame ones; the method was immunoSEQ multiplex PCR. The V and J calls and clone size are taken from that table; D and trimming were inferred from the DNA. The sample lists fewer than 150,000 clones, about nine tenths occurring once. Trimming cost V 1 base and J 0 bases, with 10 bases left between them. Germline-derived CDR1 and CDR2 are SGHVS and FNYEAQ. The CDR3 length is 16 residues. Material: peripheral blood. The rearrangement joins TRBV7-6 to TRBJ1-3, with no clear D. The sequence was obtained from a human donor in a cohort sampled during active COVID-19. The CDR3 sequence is CASSLEGGTSGNTIYF. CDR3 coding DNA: TGTGCCAGCAGCTTAGAGGGAGGAACCTCTGGAAACACCATATATTTT.